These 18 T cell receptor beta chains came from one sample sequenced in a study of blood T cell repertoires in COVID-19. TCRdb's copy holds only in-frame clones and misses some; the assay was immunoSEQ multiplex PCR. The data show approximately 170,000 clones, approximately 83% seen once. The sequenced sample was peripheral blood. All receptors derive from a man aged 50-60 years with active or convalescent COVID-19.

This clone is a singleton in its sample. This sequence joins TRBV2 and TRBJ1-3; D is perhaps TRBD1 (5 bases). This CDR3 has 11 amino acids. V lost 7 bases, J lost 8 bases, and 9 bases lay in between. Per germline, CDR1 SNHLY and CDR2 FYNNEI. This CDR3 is CASNLGDTIYF. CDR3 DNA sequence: TGTGCCAGCAATCTAGGGGACACCATATATTTT.

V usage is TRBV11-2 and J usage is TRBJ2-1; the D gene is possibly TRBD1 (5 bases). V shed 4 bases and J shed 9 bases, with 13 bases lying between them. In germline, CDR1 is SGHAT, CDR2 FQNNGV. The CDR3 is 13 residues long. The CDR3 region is CASSSRFRGEQFF. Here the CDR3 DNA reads TGTGCCAGCAGCTCCAGGTTTAGGGGTGAGCAGTTCTTC.

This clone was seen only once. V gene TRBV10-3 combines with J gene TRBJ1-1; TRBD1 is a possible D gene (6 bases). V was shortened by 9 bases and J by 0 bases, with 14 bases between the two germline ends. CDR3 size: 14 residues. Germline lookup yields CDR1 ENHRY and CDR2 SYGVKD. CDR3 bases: TGTGCCATACGATTGGACAGCATGAACACTGAAGCTTTCTTT. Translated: CAIRLDSMNTEAFF.

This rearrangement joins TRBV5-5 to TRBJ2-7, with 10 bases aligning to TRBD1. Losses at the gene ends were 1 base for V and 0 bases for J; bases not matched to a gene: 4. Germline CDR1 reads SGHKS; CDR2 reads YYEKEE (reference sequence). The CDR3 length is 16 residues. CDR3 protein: CASSLRRDRGSYEQYF. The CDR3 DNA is TGTGCCAGCAGCTTGCGTAGGGACAGGGGCTCCTACGAGCAGTACTTC.

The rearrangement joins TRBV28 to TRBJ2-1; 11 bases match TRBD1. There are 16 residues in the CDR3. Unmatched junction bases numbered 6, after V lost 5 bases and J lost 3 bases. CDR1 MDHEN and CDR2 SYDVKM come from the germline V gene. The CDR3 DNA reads TGTGCCAGCAGTAACCCCGGGACAGGGGGCTACAATGAGCAGTTCTTC. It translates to CASSNPGTGGYNEQFF.

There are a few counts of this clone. CDR3 coding DNA: TGCGCCAGCAGCTTGGATTTAGGGGAGCTGTTTTTT. It translates to CASSLDLGELFF. This sequence joins TRBV5-1 and TRBJ2-2, with D uncertain. Trimming pared 0 bases from V and 8 bases from J, leaving 5 bases between. Per the germline V gene, CDR1 is SGHRS and CDR2 is YFSETQ. The CDR3 spans 12 residues.

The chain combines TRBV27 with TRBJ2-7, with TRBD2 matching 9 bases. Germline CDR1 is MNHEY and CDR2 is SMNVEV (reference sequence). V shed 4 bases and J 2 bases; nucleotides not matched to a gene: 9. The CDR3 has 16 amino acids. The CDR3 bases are TGTGCCAGCAGTTCTTCCAGCGGGGGGCCAGCCTACGAGCAGTACTTC. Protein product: CASSSSSGGPAYEQYF.

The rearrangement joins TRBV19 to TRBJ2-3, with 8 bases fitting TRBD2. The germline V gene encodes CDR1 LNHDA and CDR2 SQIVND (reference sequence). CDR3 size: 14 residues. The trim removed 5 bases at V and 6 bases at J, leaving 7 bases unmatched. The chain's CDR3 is CASSPTSARDTQYF. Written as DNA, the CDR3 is TGTGCCAGTAGTCCGACTAGCGCACGGGATACGCAGTATTTT.

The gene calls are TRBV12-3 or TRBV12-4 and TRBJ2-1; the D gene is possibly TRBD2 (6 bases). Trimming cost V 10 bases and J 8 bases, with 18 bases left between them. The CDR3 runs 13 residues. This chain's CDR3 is CATRRGTVDEQFF. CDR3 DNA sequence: TGTGCCACCCGGAGGGGAACGGTGGATGAGCAGTTCTTC.

CDR3 in amino acids: CASSLVGGGLTEAFF. The CDR3 DNA follows: TGTGCCAGCAGCTTAGTGGGCGGGGGGCTGACTGAAGCTTTCTTT. The rearrangement links TRBV7-9 to TRBJ1-1, with D tentatively TRBD1 (6 bases). The V end lost 1 base, the J end lost 5 bases, and 14 bases lay between the germline ends. The germline gives CDR1 SEHNR, CDR2 FQNEAQ (reference sequence). The length of the CDR3 is 15 residues. The entire variable domain, with the rest obtained from reference TRBV7-9 and TRBJ1-1, is as follows: DTGVSQNPRHKITKRGQNVTFRCDPISEHNRLYWYRQTLGQGPEFLTYFQNEAQLEKSRLLSDRFSAERPKGSFSTLEIQRTEQGDSAMYLCASSLVGGGLTEAFFGQGTRLTVV.

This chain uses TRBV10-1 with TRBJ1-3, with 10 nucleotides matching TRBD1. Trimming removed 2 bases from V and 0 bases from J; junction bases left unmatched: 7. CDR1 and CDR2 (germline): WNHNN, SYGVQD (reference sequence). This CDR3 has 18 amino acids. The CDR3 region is CASSEKGTGENSGNTIYF. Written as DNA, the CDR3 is TGCGCCAGCAGTGAGAAAGGGACAGGGGAAAACTCTGGAAACACCATATATTTT.

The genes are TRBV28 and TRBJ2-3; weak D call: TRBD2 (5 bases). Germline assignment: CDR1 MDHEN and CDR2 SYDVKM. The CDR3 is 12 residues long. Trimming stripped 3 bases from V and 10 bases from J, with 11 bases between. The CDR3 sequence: CASSFGPEAQYF. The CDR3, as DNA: TGTGCCAGCAGTTTTGGTCCGGAGGCGCAGTATTTT.

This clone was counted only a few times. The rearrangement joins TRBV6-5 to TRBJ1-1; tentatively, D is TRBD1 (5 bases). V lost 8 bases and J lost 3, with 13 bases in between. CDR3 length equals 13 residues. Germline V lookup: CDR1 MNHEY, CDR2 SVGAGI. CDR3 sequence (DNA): TGTGCCAGCTTTACAGGCGTATACACTGAAGCTTTCTTT. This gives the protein CASFTGVYTEAFF.

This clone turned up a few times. This CDR3 is CASSHSRTGGEETQYF. The CDR3 DNA sequence: TGTGCCAGCAGCCACTCCCGGACAGGGGGCGAAGAGACCCAGTACTTC. This chain links TRBV5-4 with TRBJ2-5; 11 bases line up with TRBD1. V lost 4 bases to trimming and J lost 3 bases; unmatched junction nucleotides: 8. In germline, CDR1 is SGHNT, CDR2 YYREEE (reference sequence). CDR3 length equals 16 residues.

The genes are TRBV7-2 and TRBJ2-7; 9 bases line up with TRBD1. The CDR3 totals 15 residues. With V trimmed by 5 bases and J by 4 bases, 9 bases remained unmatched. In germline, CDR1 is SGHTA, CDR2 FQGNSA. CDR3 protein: CASSMTGGTPYEQYF. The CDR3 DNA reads TGTGCCAGCAGCATGACAGGGGGAACTCCATACGAGCAGTACTTC.

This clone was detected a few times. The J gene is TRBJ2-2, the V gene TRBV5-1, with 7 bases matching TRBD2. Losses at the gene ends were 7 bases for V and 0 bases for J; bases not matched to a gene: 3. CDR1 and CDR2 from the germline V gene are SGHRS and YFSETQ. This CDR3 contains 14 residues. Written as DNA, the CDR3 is TGCGCCAGCGGGGGGGAATCGAACACCGGGGAGCTGTTTTTT. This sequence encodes CASGGESNTGELFF. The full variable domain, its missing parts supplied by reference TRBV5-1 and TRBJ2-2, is KAGVTQTPRYLIKTRGQQVTLSCSPISGHRSVSWYQQTPGQGLQFLFEYFSETQRNKGNFPGRFSGRQFSNSRSEMNVSTLELGDSALYLCASGGESNTGELFFGEGSRLTVL.

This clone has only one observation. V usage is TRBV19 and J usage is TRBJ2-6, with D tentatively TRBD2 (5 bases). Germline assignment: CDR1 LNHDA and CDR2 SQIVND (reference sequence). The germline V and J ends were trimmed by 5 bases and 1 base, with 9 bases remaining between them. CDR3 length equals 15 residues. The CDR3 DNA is TGTGCCAGTAGTCACCCGGGGTCTGGGGCCAACGTCCTGACTTTC. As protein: CASSHPGSGANVLTF.

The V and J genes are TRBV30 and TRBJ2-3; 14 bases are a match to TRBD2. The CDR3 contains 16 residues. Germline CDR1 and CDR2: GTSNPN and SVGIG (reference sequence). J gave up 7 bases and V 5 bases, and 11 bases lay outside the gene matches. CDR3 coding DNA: TGTGCCTGGGTAGAGGGGACTAGCGGGAGTCTTCATACGCAGTATTTT. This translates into CAWVEGTSGSLHTQYF.